Here is one T cell receptor beta chain with its context. This specimen includes other DNA sequences encoding the same CDR3. Participants spanned ages roughly 18 to 90 years and resided in over 20 US areas. V lost 2 bases and J lost 1, with 2 bases in between. The CDR3 length is 12 residues. Germline CDR1 is MDHEN and CDR2 is SYDVKM. The source of the sample is a study of blood T cell repertoires in COVID-19. Study at large: Material from acute and convalescent COVID-19 was sourced from the United States, Italy and Spain.

Original methodology: Estimation of nucleated cell counts relied on the amplification of reference gene primers. Measured with immunoSEQ multiplex PCR; TCRdb has only the in-frame clones, and not every one. Clone size and the V and J calls come from that table; the DNA yielded D and trimming. The sample includes a few hundred thousand clones, 75% to 90% of them seen just once. Sequenced sample: PBMCs or T cells enriched from blood (not recorded which). The source of this sequence is a woman between 40 and 55 years old who had recovered from COVID-19. The chain joins TRBV28 to TRBJ1-2; unclear D gene. The chain's CDR3 is CASSLLNYGYTF. The CDR3 nucleotides read TGTGCCAGCAGTTTACTTAACTATGGCTACACCTTC.